This T cell receptor (beta chain) was identified during a study of T-cell reconstitution after alpha-beta-depleted transplantation in children. General study findings and limits: T-cell numbers and diversity, one year after transplant, stemmed largely from T cells that were newly produced. Expanded graft clones numbering several hundred reportedly gave rise to alpha-beta T cells about two months after transplant.

This clonotype occurred many times. Its target is unknown. Germline V gives CDR1 SGHTA, CDR2 FQGNSA. The CDR3 contains 14 residues. V lost 5 bases, J lost 1 base, and 10 bases lay in between. It was with unique molecular identifiers that the TCRbeta library was prepared. A single record per CDR3 protein comes from TCRdb applying MiXCR to the PCR reads. The data hold 65,000 to 85,000 distinct CDR3 sequences, with about a tenth observed a single time. The sequence derives from a boy aged 10-17 years with acute myeloid leukemia, due to receive a stem cell transplant. V gene TRBV7-2 combines with J gene TRBJ2-3; D is perhaps TRBD2 (6 bases). This material consisted of PBMCs, taken before TCRalphabeta/CD19-depleted stem cell transplant. The CDR3 here is CASSGGFGTDTQYF. For the CDR3, the DNA is TGTGCCAGCAGCGGGGGGTTTGGCACAGATACGCAGTATTTT.